A single sample gave rise to the 5 T cell receptor beta chains below, sequenced in a study of shared clonotypes between healthy human individuals (TCRdb year 2020). Libraries came from the immunoSEQ multiplex PCR assay. TCRdb's version of the immuneACCESS table is confined to in-frame rearrangements and falls short of the full clone set. An unresolved V gene accounts for under half of the shortfall where checked; the remainder is of unknown origin. This sample holds around 510,000 clones; roughly 95% were observed only once. About 0.067% of the sample is held by the ten biggest clonotypes. The source material was naive CD4+ T cells sorted from blood. This specimen's cell subset or site label, per the study, means: CD45RA+ positively selected. The receptors stem from a woman aged 25 to 39 in good health.

V usage is TRBV7-8 and J usage is TRBJ2-3, with D perhaps TRBD1 (5 bases). Germline V gene lookup returns CDR1 SGHVS and CDR2 FQNEAQ. Trimming pared 3 bases from V and 9 bases from J, leaving 13 bases between. The CDR3 has 13 residues. CDR3 loop: CASSFAGLNTQYF. The CDR3 nucleotides read TGTGCCAGCAGCTTCGCAGGGCTAAACACGCAGTATTTT.

This chain joins TRBV6-5 and TRBJ2-7; 8 positions match TRBD1. This CDR3 comprises 16 residues. Germline CDR1 is MNHEY and CDR2 is SVGAGI. V shed 0 bases, J shed 7 bases, and the junction held 11 bases outside the gene matches. For the CDR3, the DNA is TGTGCCAGCAGTTACTCAGGCCAGGGGGCGGCGTGGGAGCAGTACTTC. Its protein product is CASSYSGQGAAWEQYF.

The chain links TRBV29-1 to TRBJ1-4, with D unresolved. The CDR3 has 11 residues. Trimming removed 3 bases from V and 13 bases from J, with 12 bases in between. CDR1 is SQVTM, CDR2 ANQGSEA, per germline. As DNA, the CDR3 is TGCAGCGTTGAGGAAATCGGGTTACTGTTTTTT. Translated: CSVEEIGLLFF.

As regards this clone: Given the absence of the conserved phenylalanine or tryptophan at the CDR3 end, a read error is likely. The DNA is omitted, as the CDR3 cannot be located on it reliably, and the CDR3 follows TCRdb's listing. The V gene is TRBV2, the J gene TRBJ2-7; the table names TRBD1, a call not compared with the DNA. The CDR3 spans 11 residues, counting both ends. The germline gives CDR1 SNHLY, CDR2 FYNNEI. The chain's CDR3 is CASSYPGQGFI.

This chain uses TRBV10-1 with TRBJ1-1, with D possibly matching TRBD1 (6 bases). This CDR3 has 13 residues. Trimming took off 8 bases at V and 11 bases at J, with 21 bases between the two ends. In germline, CDR1 is WNHNN, CDR2 SYGVQD (reference sequence). CDR3 nucleotides: TGCGCCAGCCAAAACAGGGTTGGGGAGTATGCTTTCTTT. This sequence encodes CASQNRVGEYAFF.